The clone carrying this TCR beta chain was counted once. What it binds is unknown. With 3 bases removed from V and 11 bases from J, the gap between germline ends came to 14 bases. Germline V gene sequence: CDR1 SGHDT, CDR2 YYEEEE. The CDR3 length is 12 residues. Expressed TCRB transcripts were sequenced after all isolated RNA was converted to cDNA. The assay was immunoSEQ multiplex PCR, and TCRdb's table has in-frame clones only and misses some. The table shows some 660,000 clones, with over 13% occurring only once. The sample comes from a study of beta chain features in type 1 diabetes. Notes on the study in general: cDNA sequencing could over-represent cells with high TCR expression. Researchers report that Type 1 diabetes patients had moderately but significantly shorter TCRB CDR3s across all four CD4+ subsets. When VDJ junctions were examined, type 1 diabetes patients showed fewer insertions and more deletions.

The sequenced sample was naive CD4+ T cells from blood. V is TRBV5-6 and J is TRBJ1-1, with D uncertain. The source is a man younger than 35 with type 1 diabetes. CDR3 sequence reads: CASSSWEPGAFF. The CDR3 DNA reads as TGTGCCAGCAGCTCGTGGGAACCGGGGGCTTTCTTT.